These 28 T cell receptor beta chains share one sample of origin, sequenced in a study of T cell changes during pregnancy in multiple sclerosis. Produced via immunoSEQ multiplex PCR; TCRdb's table is partial and in-frame only. The repertoire holds about 69,000 clones, about 91% seen once, with 0.29% in the top ten. Sequenced here: CD4+ T cells from peripheral blood mononuclear cells, sampled in the third trimester of pregnancy. Receptors originate from a female donor in good health, enrolled as a control in a pregnancy study.

This chain links TRBV4-3 with TRBJ2-7, with 11 positions matching TRBD1. The CDR3 is made up of 15 amino acids. Trimming cost V 4 bases and J 0 bases; bases outside gene matches: 2. Germline-derived CDR1 and CDR2 are LGHNA and YSLEER. The CDR3 loop reads CASSRGTGGSYEQYF. Written as DNA, the CDR3 is TGCGCCAGCAGCCGCGGGACAGGGGGCTCCTACGAGCAGTACTTC.

The chain links TRBV30 to TRBJ2-7; D is perhaps TRBD2 (6 bases). V gave up 3 bases and J gave up 6 bases, with 21 bases separating them. The length of the CDR3 is 15 residues. Germline V lookup: CDR1 GTSNPN, CDR2 SVGIG (reference sequence). CDR3 coding DNA: TGTGCCTGGAGCTCACTCCGGGGGTTGGGGAGCGAGCAGTACTTC. Protein: CAWSSLRGLGSEQYF.

The V gene is TRBV6-5, the J gene TRBJ1-2; D may be TRBD1 (5 bases). Germline V lookup: CDR1 MNHEY, CDR2 SVGAGI. This CDR3 is built from 13 residues. Deletions cut 6 bases from V and 4 bases from J, with 12 bases between. CDR3 in amino acids: CASRSQAFYGYTF. CDR3 DNA sequence: TGTGCCAGCAGGTCACAGGCCTTCTATGGCTACACCTTC.

V usage is TRBV5-4 and J usage is TRBJ2-5; maybe TRBD2 (5 bases). Trimming left V 1 base short and J 0 bases short, with 7 bases between. This CDR3 spans 14 amino acids. Germline V gives CDR1 SGHNT, CDR2 YYREEE (reference sequence). Here the CDR3 reads CASSLSADQETQYF. The CDR3, as DNA: TGTGCCAGCAGCTTGTCAGCGGACCAAGAGACCCAGTACTTC. The full variable domain, completed using reference TRBV5-4 and TRBJ2-5, is ETGVTQSPTHLIKTRGQQVTLRCSSQSGHNTVSWYQQALGQGPQFIFQYYREEENGRGNFPPRFSGLQFPNYSSELNVNALELDDSALYLCASSLSADQETQYFGPGTRLLVL.

Concerning this clone: An end of the junction differs from the germline gene, which may be a read error. The V gene is TRBV5-4, the J gene TRBJ1-2; D remains unclear. The CDR3 is 14 residues long. Germline CDR1 SGHNT, CDR2 YYREEE (reference sequence). Here the CDR3 DNA reads TGTGCCAGCACCTTGGCACAGAGAACCTATGGCTACACCTTC. It encodes CASTLAQRTYGYTF.

This clone occurred a few times. This sequence joins TRBV2 and TRBJ1-2, with D possibly TRBD1 on 5 matching bases. The CDR3 totals 13 residues. The germline V gene encodes CDR1 SNHLY and CDR2 FYNNEI. V was cut by 4 bases and J by 2 bases, with 8 bases left in between. Written as DNA, the CDR3 is TGTGCCAGCAGTGTATCAGGGAACTATGGCTACACCTTC. It encodes CASSVSGNYGYTF.

The rearrangement uses TRBV19 and TRBJ1-1, with a tentative D call TRBD1 (5 bases). V dropped 6 bases and J dropped 1 base, with 9 bases sitting between them. Germline CDR1 LNHDA, CDR2 SQIVND (reference sequence). The CDR3 runs 13 residues. CDR3 sequence: CASRDTPNTEAFF. CDR3 bases: TGTGCCAGTAGGGACACCCCGAACACTGAAGCTTTCTTT.

J is TRBJ2-5 and V is TRBV11-2, with 8 positions matching TRBD2. The CDR3 totals 16 residues. Germline V gene sequence: CDR1 SGHAT, CDR2 FQNNGV. Trimming took 5 bases from V and 1 from J; bases not matched to a gene: 9. The CDR3 sequence: CASSPRGAGGQETQYF. DNA for the CDR3: TGTGCCAGCAGCCCGAGGGGGGCGGGGGGCCAAGAGACCCAGTACTTC.

The V gene is TRBV6-5, the J gene TRBJ2-3, with TRBD1 as a possible D gene (6 bases). From germline, CDR1 is MNHEY and CDR2 SVGAGI. This CDR3 has 14 residues. Trimming cost V 6 bases and J 0 bases, with 10 bases left between them. The CDR3 is CASRNTGSTDTQYF. CDR3 bases: TGTGCCAGCAGAAACACAGGGAGCACAGATACGCAGTATTTT.

The chain is built from TRBV4-3 and TRBJ2-7; 9 bases align to TRBD1. Germline V gives CDR1 LGHNA, CDR2 YSLEER. This CDR3 is 16 amino acids long. V lost 6 bases to trimming and J lost 0 bases; unmatched junction nucleotides: 9. The CDR3 protein is CASRVTGGRSSYEQYF. The CDR3 DNA reads as TGCGCCAGCAGAGTTACAGGGGGCCGAAGCTCCTACGAGCAGTACTTC.

The chain has TRBV5-1 and TRBJ2-2; no clear D gene. Germline V gene data show CDR1 as SGHRS and CDR2 as YFSETQ. The V gene lost 0 bases and the J gene lost 6 bases, with 12 bases spanning the gap. This CDR3 spans 15 amino acids. CDR3 region: CASSLGSRNAGELFF. CDR3 DNA sequence: TGCGCCAGCAGCTTGGGCAGTCGCAATGCCGGGGAGCTGTTTTTT.

This rearrangement joins TRBV4-3 to TRBJ2-1, with D possibly being TRBD2 (5 bases). V was clipped by 3 bases and J by 10 bases, with 13 bases between them. The germline V gene has CDR1 LGHNA and CDR2 YSLEER. The CDR3 spans 13 residues. CDR3 residues: CASSHLLGREQFF. As DNA, the CDR3 is TGCGCCAGCAGCCACCTCTTGGGGAGAGAGCAGTTCTTC.

The table lists this clone with a count of one. This sequence joins TRBV7-3 and TRBJ2-1; weak D call: TRBD1 (5 bases). This CDR3 has 16 residues. Between the trimmed V and J ends, which lost 1 base and 8 bases, there was a span of 18 bases. Germline CDR1 SGHTA, CDR2 FQGTGA. CDR3 residues: CASSLNAPGKGHEQFF. The CDR3 bases are TGTGCCAGCAGCTTAAATGCGCCAGGGAAGGGTCATGAGCAGTTCTTC. The full variable domain, its missing parts supplied by reference TRBV7-3 and TRBJ2-1, is GAGVSQTPSNKVTEKGKYVELRCDPISGHTALYWYRQSLGQGPEFLIYFQGTGAADDSGLPNDRFFAVRPEGSVSTLKIQRTERGDSAVYLCASSLNAPGKGHEQFFGPGTRLTVL.

The table lists this clone with a few counts. The CDR3 is CASSTGQGTEAFF. CDR3 DNA sequence: TGTGCCAGTAGTACGGGACAGGGCACTGAAGCTTTCTTT. The chain has TRBV19 and TRBJ1-1; TRBD1 matches at 9 bases. The V segment lost 4 bases and the J segment 4 bases; nucleotides outside the gene matches: 1. The germline CDR1 and CDR2 sequences are LNHDA and SQIVND (reference sequence). CDR3 length: 13 amino acids.

This chain uses TRBV19 with TRBJ1-2; 8 bases fit TRBD1. The CDR3 has 16 residues. V was pared by 3 bases and J by 5 bases, with 11 bases of the junction left unmatched. Germline CDR1 reads LNHDA; CDR2 reads SQIVND (reference sequence). The CDR3 DNA reads as TGTGCCAGTAGTATGATAGGGGGACAGGTGAAGTATGGCTACACCTTC. This translates into CASSMIGGQVKYGYTF.

The chain recombines TRBV30 with TRBJ2-1; 8 bases agree with TRBD1. Trimming removed 2 bases from V and 8 bases from J; junction bases left unmatched: 8. Germline-derived CDR1 and CDR2 are GTSNPN and SVGIG (reference sequence). CDR3 length: 14 amino acids. The CDR3 protein is CAWSQDRVKDEQFF. The DNA of the CDR3 is TGTGCCTGGAGTCAGGACAGGGTGAAGGATGAGCAGTTCTTC.

The chain has TRBV7-8 and TRBJ2-1; D gene unclear. V lost 8 bases and J 5 bases, leaving 7 bases between the germline ends. This CDR3 comprises 11 residues. The germline gives CDR1 SGHVS, CDR2 FQNEAQ. Here the CDR3 DNA reads TGTGCCAGCGTAGTGAACAATGAGCAGTTCTTC. Translating it yields CASVVNNEQFF.

This sequence joins TRBV15 and TRBJ1-4; 7 bases fit TRBD1. The V and J ends lost 0 bases and 0 bases, in that order; junction bases with no gene match: 13. This CDR3 region has 20 residues. The germline CDR1 and CDR2 sequences are LNHNV and YYDKDF (reference sequence). This CDR3 reads CATSRDQRQGVGATNEKLFF. Written as DNA, the CDR3 is TGTGCCACCAGCAGAGATCAAAGACAGGGAGTAGGAGCAACTAATGAAAAACTGTTTTTT.

This clone was observed once. One end of the junction varies from germline; a read error may be responsible. This chain links TRBV5-4 with TRBJ1-3; TRBD1 aligns across 10 bases. Per the germline V gene, CDR1 is SGHNT and CDR2 is YYREEE (reference sequence). This CDR3 has 16 amino acids. The DNA for the CDR3 is TGTGCCAGCAGCCCTGGGACAGGGGCCTCTGGAAATACCATATATTTT. Translation: CASSPGTGASGNTIYF.

This chain joins TRBV7-3 and TRBJ2-7; 11 nucleotides align to TRBD1. Unmatched junction bases numbered 5, after V lost 4 bases and J lost 3 bases. This CDR3 is built from 15 residues. CDR1 SGHTA and CDR2 FQGTGA come from the germline V gene. Written as DNA, the CDR3 is TGTGCCAGCAGCTCCCCCGGGACAGGGGGCTACGAGCAGTACTTC. Translating gives CASSSPGTGGYEQYF.

The chain employs TRBV7-2 and TRBJ1-2; no clear D. CDR1 and CDR2 from the germline V gene are SGHTA and FQGNSA. V dropped 5 bases and J dropped 6 bases, with 13 bases sitting between them. The CDR3 covers 13 residues. The DNA for the CDR3 is TGTGCCAGCAGCCAGACGGCGGTGGATGGCTACACCTTC. Its translation is CASSQTAVDGYTF. Looking up the rest from reference TRBV7-2 and TRBJ1-2 gives the full variable domain: GAGVSQSPSNKVTEKGKDVELRCDPISGHTALYWYRQSLGQGLEFLIYFQGNSAPDKSGLPSDRFSAERTGGSVSTLTIQRTQQEDSAVYLCASSQTAVDGYTFGSGTRLTVV.

J is TRBJ1-2 and V is TRBV4-1; maybe TRBD1 (5 bases). Germline values: CDR1 MGHRA, CDR2 YSYEKL. V lost 0 bases and J lost 4, with 15 bases in between. The CDR3 length is 16 residues. Here the CDR3 reads CASSQDQGVIGYGYTF. DNA for the CDR3: TGCGCCAGCAGCCAAGATCAAGGGGTTATAGGCTATGGCTACACCTTC.

The V gene is TRBV7-6, the J gene TRBJ2-2; a possible D gene is TRBD1 (6 bases). The CDR3 sequence is 12 residues long. Germline CDR1 reads SGHVS; CDR2 reads FNYEAQ. Trimming cost V 5 bases and J 9 bases, with 10 bases left between them. The CDR3 nucleotides read TGTGCCAGCAGCCCGACAGGTCGGGAGCTGTTTTTT. Translation gives CASSPTGRELFF.

As for this clone: At one end the junction does not follow the germline gene, possibly because of a read error. This rearrangement joins TRBV7-2 to TRBJ2-5; TRBD2 is a possible D gene (5 bases). Per the germline V gene, CDR1 is SGHTA and CDR2 is FQGNSA. The CDR3 spans 15 residues. CDR3 nucleotides: TGTGCCAGCAGCCGCCGGGCGGGTGATAGAGAGCCCCAGTACTTC. Encoded protein: CASSRRAGDREPQYF.

This clone was observed once. Here the CDR3 DNA reads TGTGCCAGTACGTCAGGGGATCATCAGCCCCAGCATTTT. Protein sequence: CASTSGDHQPQHF. The V and J genes are TRBV19 and TRBJ1-5; D might be TRBD1 (6 bases). The CDR3 sequence is 13 residues long. Looked up from germline, CDR1 is LNHDA and CDR2 is SQIVND (reference sequence). The V gene lost 7 bases and the J gene lost 5 bases, with 12 bases spanning the gap.

J is TRBJ2-3 and V is TRBV11-2; D unresolved. This CDR3 contains 11 residues. The V gene's germline CDR1 is SGHAT and CDR2 FQNNGV. Trimming took 6 bases from V and 6 from J, leaving 7 bases between them. The CDR3 DNA is TGTGCCAGCAGGTCCGGGGATACGCAGTATTTT. Translated: CASRSGDTQYF.

This chain joins TRBV4-1 and TRBJ2-7; 7 nucleotides line up with TRBD1. Germline loops: CDR1 MGHRA, CDR2 YSYEKL. The CDR3 extends over 16 amino acids. V shed 1 base, J shed 6 bases, and the junction held 12 bases outside the gene matches. The CDR3 region has the DNA TGCGCCAGCAGCCAAGGTCCGACAGGGCCTAGATTCGAGCAGTACTTC. This sequence encodes CASSQGPTGPRFEQYF.

The gene calls are TRBV25-1 and TRBJ2-2; 7 nucleotides line up with TRBD2. Germline V lookup: CDR1 MGHDK, CDR2 SYGVNS. V trimming: 4 bases; J trimming: 3 bases; junction bases outside the gene matches: 8. This CDR3 has 16 amino acids. The CDR3 coding sequence is TGTGCCAGCAGTGCTTATAGCGGGTGGGACACCGGGGAGCTGTTTTTT. It translates to CASSAYSGWDTGELFF.